This T cell receptor beta chain was sequenced during a study of T cell clusters in autoimmune cytopenias. Approximately 36,000 genome equivalents of blood DNA were amplified for TRB. Study outcomes and limitations: Clustering suggested that physiological T cell clusters were missing in primary autoimmune cytopenia patients.

Germline values: CDR1 MNHNS, CDR2 SASEGT. The CDR3 extends over 16 amino acids. Multiplex touch-down PCR amplified TRB using TRB-A and TRB-B pools in one tube. TCRdb re-called the multiplex PCR reads, yielding one record per CDR3 amino acid sequence without DNA. This sample contains a few thousand distinct CDR3 sequences. Remarks on this clonotype: The antigen is unknown.

This same sample was also part of a study on T cell repertoires in aging, cancer and after chemotherapy. That source reports: Immunological memory after chemotherapy cannot be judged from the repertoire data.

Sequencing used peripheral blood. This sequence was found in a human donor in good health. The chain couples TRBV6-1 to TRBJ1-2; absent DNA, TCRdb's TRBD1 call cannot be checked. The CDR3 loop reads CASTREGDRDLYGYTF.